One and the same sample provided the 8 T cell receptor beta chains below, sequenced in a study of cytotoxic CD8 clonotypes in ibrutinib-treated CLL. The table came from immunoSEQ multiplex PCR; TCRdb's copy has only in-frame clones and leaves some out. The sample holds about 56,000 clones, 55% to 70% seen once. The source material was PBMCs, sampled after 24 months of ibrutinib treatment. The origin of the receptors is a human donor with chronic lymphocytic leukemia.

This chain joins TRBV5-8 and TRBJ1-5; a possible D gene is TRBD1 (5 bases). Trimming took off 5 bases at V and 4 bases at J, with 22 bases between the two ends. The CDR3 has 17 amino acids. CDR1 is SGHTS and CDR2 is YDEGEE in the germline V gene. CDR3 loop: CASSPPIIQGANQPQHF. In DNA, the CDR3 is TGTGCCAGCAGTCCCCCCATTATCCAGGGAGCTAATCAGCCCCAGCATTTT.

This clone appeared a few times. The chain uses TRBV6-5 and TRBJ1-3; D unclear. The germline V gene has CDR1 MNHEY and CDR2 SVGAGI. The CDR3 contains 14 residues. Trimming removed 2 bases at V and 2 bases at J, with 7 bases between. CDR3 nucleotides: TGTGCCAGCAGTTACGCAGGACCTGGAAACACCATATATTTT. Translated, it gives CASSYAGPGNTIYF.

This chain links TRBV5-1 with TRBJ2-1, with a tentative D call TRBD2 (6 bases). V was cut by 0 bases and J by 4 bases, with 14 bases left in between. Germline values: CDR1 SGHRS, CDR2 YFSETQ. The CDR3 spans 16 residues. CDR3 protein: CASSLGGGISYNEQFF. In DNA, the CDR3 is TGCGCCAGCAGCTTGGGGGGCGGGATTAGTTACAATGAGCAGTTCTTC.

V gene TRBV6-5 combines with J gene TRBJ2-7; D remains ambiguous. Trimming took 5 bases from V and 3 from J, leaving 11 bases between them. Germline CDR1 MNHEY, CDR2 SVGAGI. This CDR3 has 13 residues. The DNA of the CDR3 is TGTGCCAGCAGTCCCCGAGTCAACTACGAGCAGTACGTC. This encodes CASSPRVNYEQYV.

V usage is TRBV28 and J usage is TRBJ2-7; perhaps TRBD2 as D (5 bases). The CDR3 extends over 14 amino acids. Germline V gene data show CDR1 as MDHEN and CDR2 as SYDVKM. With 2 bases removed from V and 4 bases from J, the gap between germline ends came to 12 bases. The CDR3 DNA sequence: TGTGCCAGCAGTTTACGGGGTGCCCCATACGAGCAGTACGTC. Translated: CASSLRGAPYEQYV.

This clone was found a few times. The CDR3 DNA is TGTGCCAGCAGTCGGGGATACGCAAGCTCCTACGAGCAGTACTTC. Protein: CASSRGYASSYEQYF. This chain links TRBV28 with TRBJ2-7, with a weak D call TRBD2 (5 bases). This CDR3 region has 15 residues. The V end was cut by 5 bases, the J end by 0 bases, with 14 bases between. Germline CDR1 reads MDHEN; CDR2 reads SYDVKM.

This clone appeared a single time. The DNA of the CDR3 is TGTGCCAGCAGCTTAGGGGACAGCGCGACAGATACGCAGTATTTT. As protein: CASSLGDSATDTQYF. The chain has TRBV7-9 and TRBJ2-3; TRBD1 matches at 7 bases. Germline CDR1 and CDR2: SEHNR and FQNEAQ (reference sequence). The CDR3 consists of 15 residues. The ends lost 1 base at V and 3 bases at J; junction bases unmatched: 4.

This clone was seen only once. The chain combines TRBV2 with TRBJ2-7; no definite D call. The V end was cut by 4 bases, the J end by 2 bases, with 12 bases between. CDR3 length equals 14 residues. Per germline, CDR1 SNHLY and CDR2 FYNNEI. The CDR3 DNA reads TGTGCCAGCAGTGCCCCCTGGGGAACCTACGAGCAGTACTTC. This sequence encodes CASSAPWGTYEQYF.